A selection of T cell receptor beta chains follows, all from one sample in a study of identical twins. TCRdb analysed the 5' RACE reads with MiXCR anew, one entry per CDR3 protein. This sample has approximately 410,000 distinct CDR3 sequences; roughly 18% occur once, and the top ten carry less than 15%. Sequenced: naive T cells sorted from blood. The source is a man between 50 and 59 years old in good health. Both conserved end residues are part of each CDR3. A D gene is named only where the DNA matches it firmly. A row's size may be missing; if present it is once, few, many or a size class.

d_gene: .
abundance: many
j_gene: TRBJ2-1
v_gene: TRBV20-1
CDR3aa: CSARDSQKSYNEQFF
CDR3nt: TGCAGTGCTAGAGATAGCCAGAAGTCCTACAATGAGCAGTTCTTC

d_gene: .
abundance: many
j_gene: TRBJ1-2
v_gene: TRBV28
CDR3aa: CASSDQGYGYTF
CDR3nt: TGTGCCAGCAGCGACCAGGGATACGGCTACACCTTC

d_gene: TRBD1
abundance: many
j_gene: TRBJ2-1
v_gene: TRBV10-3
CDR3aa: CAIWGQGHNEQFF
CDR3nt: TGTGCCATCTGGGGACAGGGTCACAATGAGCAGTTCTTC

d_gene: TRBD2
abundance: few
j_gene: TRBJ2-1
v_gene: TRBV15
CDR3aa: CATTSGLAALNEQFF
CDR3nt: TGTGCCACCACTTCGGGACTAGCGGCACTCAATGAGCAGTTCTTC

d_gene: .
abundance: many
j_gene: TRBJ2-3
v_gene: TRBV7-9
CDR3aa: CASSAEPTDTQYF
CDR3nt: TGTGCCAGCAGCGCAGAACCCACAGATACGCAGTATTTT

d_gene: .
abundance: .
j_gene: TRBJ2-5
v_gene: TRBV7-9
CDR3aa: CASSLLQSQETQYF
CDR3nt: TGTGCCAGCAGCTTATTACAGAGCCAAGAGACCCAGTACTTC

d_gene: TRBD2
abundance: .
j_gene: TRBJ2-1
v_gene: TRBV14
CDR3aa: CASSPSGRAWNEQFF
CDR3nt: TGTGCCAGCAGCCCTAGCGGGAGGGCCTGGAATGAGCAGTTCTTC

d_gene: TRBD2
abundance: many
j_gene: TRBJ2-1
v_gene: TRBV6-5
CDR3aa: CASSYSRTSGSIYEQFF
CDR3nt: TGTGCCAGCAGTTACTCCAGGACTAGCGGGAGTATCTATGAGCAGTTCTTC

d_gene: .
abundance: .
j_gene: TRBJ1-5
v_gene: TRBV6-2/TRBV6-3
CDR3aa: CASSYSILGTNQPQHF
CDR3nt: TGTGCCAGCAGTTACTCGATATTAGGGACCAATCAGCCCCAGCATTTT

d_gene: TRBD2
abundance: few
j_gene: TRBJ2-3
v_gene: TRBV5-6
CDR3aa: CASSLASGTPDTQYF
CDR3nt: TGTGCCAGCAGCTTGGCTAGCGGCACTCCAGATACGCAGTATTTT

d_gene: TRBD1
abundance: .
j_gene: TRBJ2-3
v_gene: TRBV27
CDR3aa: CASSLLQGASRDTQYF
CDR3nt: TGTGCCAGCAGTCTGCTTCAGGGGGCTTCTAGAGATACGCAGTATTTT

d_gene: .
abundance: many
j_gene: TRBJ2-3
v_gene: TRBV29-1
CDR3aa: CSQDDGNTDTQYF
CDR3nt: TGCAGCCAAGATGATGGAAACACAGATACGCAGTATTTT

d_gene: TRBD2
abundance: many
j_gene: TRBJ2-1
v_gene: TRBV20-1
CDR3aa: CSATGTRTLNEQFF
CDR3nt: TGCAGTGCGACCGGGACTAGGACGTTAAATGAGCAGTTCTTC

d_gene: .
abundance: many
j_gene: TRBJ2-3
v_gene: TRBV4-1
CDR3aa: CASSQVWEATDTQYF
CDR3nt: TGCGCCAGCAGCCAAGTGTGGGAGGCTACAGATACGCAGTATTTT

d_gene: .
abundance: many
j_gene: TRBJ1-1
v_gene: TRBV5-1
CDR3aa: CASSIDRSNEAFF
CDR3nt: TGCGCCAGCAGCATAGACAGGTCAAATGAAGCTTTCTTT

d_gene: .
abundance: few
j_gene: TRBJ1-6
v_gene: TRBV9
CDR3aa: CASSVGAIEYNSPLHF
CDR3nt: TGTGCCAGCAGCGTAGGGGCAATAGAGTATAATTCACCCCTCCACTTT

d_gene: .
abundance: few
j_gene: TRBJ2-5
v_gene: TRBV7-9
CDR3aa: CASSYGDRSWETQYF
CDR3nt: TGTGCCAGCAGCTACGGGGACCGTTCCTGGGAGACCCAGTACTTC

d_gene: .
abundance: many
j_gene: TRBJ2-3
v_gene: TRBV5-5
CDR3aa: CASSLVLPGAGDTQYF
CDR3nt: TGTGCCAGCAGCTTGGTCCTCCCGGGGGCGGGAGATACGCAGTATTTT

d_gene: .
abundance: .
j_gene: TRBJ2-1
v_gene: TRBV15
CDR3aa: CATSWRHQYLSSYNEQFF
CDR3nt: TGTGCCACCAGCTGGCGACATCAGTATTTGAGCTCCTACAATGAGCAGTTCTTC

d_gene: .
abundance: few
j_gene: TRBJ2-3
v_gene: TRBV27
CDR3aa: CASTFISGRGTDTQYF
CDR3nt: TGTGCCAGCACCTTTATTAGTGGCAGGGGCACAGATACGCAGTATTTT

d_gene: .
abundance: many
j_gene: TRBJ1-6
v_gene: TRBV21-1
CDR3aa: CASSINETGSSPLHF
CDR3nt: TGTGCCAGCAGCATAAACGAGACAGGGAGTTCACCCCTCCACTTT

d_gene: .
abundance: many
j_gene: TRBJ2-7
v_gene: TRBV5-1
CDR3aa: CASRWDTSYEQYF
CDR3nt: TGCGCCAGCAGGTGGGACACCTCCTACGAGCAGTACTTC

d_gene: TRBD1
abundance: .
j_gene: TRBJ1-1
v_gene: TRBV6-5
CDR3aa: CASSYTPGGRTEAFF
CDR3nt: TGTGCCAGCAGTTACACGCCAGGGGGACGGACTGAAGCTTTCTTT

d_gene: .
abundance: .
j_gene: TRBJ2-3
v_gene: TRBV14
CDR3aa: CASSQYTGTDTQYF
CDR3nt: TGTGCCAGCAGCCAGTATACGGGCACAGATACGCAGTATTTT

d_gene: .
abundance: .
j_gene: TRBJ1-6
v_gene: TRBV4-3
CDR3aa: CASSQERGTGNSPLHF
CDR3nt: TGCGCCAGCAGCCAAGAAAGGGGGACGGGTAATTCACCCCTCCACTTT

d_gene: TRBD1
abundance: few
j_gene: TRBJ1-2
v_gene: TRBV12-3/TRBV12-4
CDR3aa: CASSFEGALSFGGYTF
CDR3nt: TGTGCCAGCAGTTTTGAGGGGGCCCTATCTTTTGGGGGCTACACCTTC

d_gene: .
abundance: many
j_gene: TRBJ2-5
v_gene: TRBV3-1
CDR3aa: CASSQNSRLSTETQYF
CDR3nt: TGTGCCAGCAGCCAAAACTCCCGGCTTTCGACAGAGACCCAGTACTTC

d_gene: TRBD2
abundance: many
j_gene: TRBJ2-2
v_gene: TRBV7-2
CDR3aa: CASSPGGAGELFF
CDR3nt: TGTGCCAGCAGCCCTGGGGGGGCCGGGGAGCTGTTTTTT

d_gene: TRBD2
abundance: many
j_gene: TRBJ2-2
v_gene: TRBV12-3/TRBV12-4
CDR3aa: CASSLRLAGTGELFF
CDR3nt: TGTGCCAGCAGCTTGCGACTAGCGGGGACCGGGGAGCTGTTTTTT

d_gene: .
abundance: many
j_gene: TRBJ2-5
v_gene: TRBV15
CDR3aa: CATSRSVAKETQYF
CDR3nt: TGTGCCACCAGCAGAAGCGTAGCGAAAGAGACCCAGTACTTC

d_gene: .
abundance: few
j_gene: TRBJ2-3
v_gene: TRBV7-2
CDR3aa: CASSFTGYTQYF
CDR3nt: TGTGCCAGCAGTTTTACAGGGTATACGCAGTATTTT

d_gene: .
abundance: .
j_gene: TRBJ2-1
v_gene: TRBV24-1
CDR3aa: CATSDPSTDEQFF
CDR3nt: TGTGCCACCAGTGACCCCTCAACGGATGAGCAGTTCTTC

d_gene: .
abundance: .
j_gene: TRBJ2-3
v_gene: TRBV20-1
CDR3aa: CSAFELGAGNTQYF
CDR3nt: TGCAGTGCTTTTGAGTTGGGGGCAGGGAATACGCAGTATTTT

d_gene: .
abundance: few
j_gene: TRBJ2-5
v_gene: TRBV2
CDR3aa: CASSETRAAETQYF
CDR3nt: TGTGCCAGCAGCGAGACCAGGGCGGCGGAGACCCAGTACTTC

d_gene: TRBD1
abundance: many
j_gene: TRBJ1-6
v_gene: TRBV6-5
CDR3aa: CASSYGDRENSPLHF
CDR3nt: TGTGCCAGCAGTTACGGGGACAGGGAAAATTCACCCCTCCACTTT

d_gene: .
abundance: .
j_gene: TRBJ2-7
v_gene: TRBV6-2/TRBV6-3
CDR3aa: CASSTPGLPHSSYEQYF
CDR3nt: TGTGCCAGCAGTACACCGGGGCTACCACACAGCTCCTACGAGCAGTACTTC

d_gene: TRBD1
abundance: .
j_gene: TRBJ1-1
v_gene: TRBV4-1
CDR3aa: CASSQGDRVLGRTEAFF
CDR3nt: TGCGCCAGCAGCCAGGGGGACAGGGTATTGGGTCGGACTGAAGCTTTCTTT

d_gene: .
abundance: .
j_gene: TRBJ2-5
v_gene: TRBV7-2
CDR3aa: CASSPHTGKETQYF
CDR3nt: TGTGCCAGCAGCCCCCATACAGGGAAGGAGACCCAGTACTTC

d_gene: .
abundance: few
j_gene: TRBJ1-5
v_gene: TRBV7-2
CDR3aa: CASSLSRDGQPQHF
CDR3nt: TGTGCCAGCAGCCTCTCCAGGGATGGGCAGCCCCAGCATTTT

d_gene: TRBD1
abundance: .
j_gene: TRBJ2-7
v_gene: TRBV12-3/TRBV12-4
CDR3aa: CASTPGQGSLYEQYF
CDR3nt: TGTGCCAGCACCCCCGGACAGGGGTCACTATACGAGCAGTACTTC

d_gene: TRBD2
abundance: .
j_gene: TRBJ2-7
v_gene: TRBV6-2/TRBV6-3
CDR3aa: CASSYDALPSGHYEQYF
CDR3nt: TGTGCCAGCAGTTACGACGCCTTGCCTAGCGGACACTACGAGCAGTACTTC

d_gene: .
abundance: few
j_gene: TRBJ2-1
v_gene: TRBV15
CDR3aa: CATSDRTSGANEQFF
CDR3nt: TGTGCCACCAGCGACCGGACTTCCGGCGCCAATGAGCAGTTCTTC

d_gene: .
abundance: .
j_gene: TRBJ1-1
v_gene: TRBV7-6
CDR3aa: CASSLASTGNTEAFF
CDR3nt: TGTGCCAGCAGCTTAGCTTCTACGGGGAACACTGAAGCTTTCTTT

d_gene: TRBD1
abundance: .
j_gene: TRBJ2-3
v_gene: TRBV29-1
CDR3aa: CSAVPGQAMGRTDTQYF
CDR3nt: TGCAGCGCGGTCCCGGGACAGGCAATGGGGCGCACAGATACGCAGTATTTT

d_gene: .
abundance: many
j_gene: TRBJ1-5
v_gene: TRBV21-1
CDR3aa: CASSKGTRYNQPQHF
CDR3nt: TGTGCCAGCAGCAAAGGAACACGGTACAATCAGCCCCAGCATTTT

d_gene: TRBD2
abundance: .
j_gene: TRBJ2-7
v_gene: TRBV18
CDR3aa: CASSQALRGVPGEQYF
CDR3nt: TGTGCCAGCTCACAGGCTTTGCGGGGGGTTCCGGGCGAGCAGTACTTC

d_gene: .
abundance: once
j_gene: TRBJ2-3
v_gene: TRBV24-1
CDR3aa: CATSDSRGANTQYF
CDR3nt: TGTGCCACCAGTGATTCCAGGGGAGCGAATACGCAGTATTTT

d_gene: .
abundance: .
j_gene: TRBJ2-7
v_gene: TRBV5-1
CDR3aa: CASSLTGHYEQYF
CDR3nt: TGCGCCAGCAGCTTGACAGGGCACTACGAGCAGTACTTC

d_gene: TRBD2
abundance: many
j_gene: TRBJ2-5
v_gene: TRBV20-1
CDR3aa: CSARPYTSAQETQYF
CDR3nt: TGCAGTGCTAGACCCTATACTAGCGCCCAAGAGACCCAGTACTTC

d_gene: TRBD1
abundance: many
j_gene: TRBJ2-1
v_gene: TRBV5-1
CDR3aa: CASSAGTGGRYNEQFF
CDR3nt: TGCGCCAGCAGCGCAGGGACAGGGGGACGTTACAATGAGCAGTTCTTC